This is a list of T cell receptor beta chains from one sample in a study of OX40 agonist ivuxolimab in advanced cancers. Method: immunoSEQ multiplex PCR; TCRdb's copy keeps in-frame clones and lacks some. The sample has more than 70,000 clones, 84% seen once. The input for sequencing was CD4+ or CD8+ T cells sorted from blood, taken in a trial of the OX40 agonist ivuxolimab. These receptors were obtained from an adult with an advanced solid tumor such as melanoma, head and neck, liver or kidney cancer. CDR3s include the opening cysteine and the closing phenylalanine or tryptophan. D genes are given only for firm matches. Clone size is not always given. Where it is, it says once, few, many or a class for expanded clones.

d_gene | j_gene | v_gene | abundance | CDR3nt | CDR3aa
TRBD1 | TRBJ1-4 | TRBV7-9 | - | TGTGCCAGCAGCAGACAGGGGTTTGATGAAAAACTGTTTTTT | CASSRQGFDEKLFF
- | TRBJ1-4 | TRBV6-1 | few | TGTGCCAGCAGTGAAGTGTTCGGTAATGAAAAACTGTTTTTT | CASSEVFGNEKLFF
- | TRBJ2-2 | TRBV5-4 | - | TGTGCCAGCAGCCAAATAATCACCGGGGAGCTGTTTTTT | CASSQIITGELFF
- | TRBJ1-1 | TRBV28 | - | TGTGCCAGCACTTCTATGACGGTCAATGAAGCTTTCTTT | CASTSMTVNEAFF
- | TRBJ2-1 | TRBV5-4 | - | TGTGCCAGCAGCCGGCGGGTAGCGCAAGATGAGCAGTTCTTC | CASSRRVAQDEQFF
- | TRBJ2-1 | TRBV11-2 | - | TGTGCCAGCAGCCTACAGGGAATCTACAATGAGCAGTTCTTC | CASSLQGIYNEQFF
- | TRBJ1-1 | TRBV2 | - | TGTGCCAGCAGAGGGCCCGGGTGGGGTGAAGCTTTCTTT | CASRGPGWGEAFF
- | TRBJ1-3 | TRBV6-5 | once | TGTGCCAGCAGTTACGGGAGGGAGGCTGGAAACACCATATATTTT | CASSYGREAGNTIYF
TRBD2 | TRBJ2-5 | TRBV5-1 | - | TGCGCCAGCAGCGTCGGACTAGCGGGAGTAGGTGAGACCCAGTACTTC | CASSVGLAGVGETQYF
TRBD1 | TRBJ2-3 | TRBV6-6 | - | TGTGCCAGCAGCCCCTCGGACAGGGGGCGCGGAGATACGCAGTATTTT | CASSPSDRGRGDTQYF
- | TRBJ2-2 | TRBV4-3 | - | TGCGCCAGCAGCCAAAGAGGTGGTTTCACCGGGGAGCTGTTTTTT | CASSQRGGFTGELFF
- | TRBJ1-1 | TRBV19 | - | TGTGCCAGTAGTGGATTCGTGGATATTAGCACTGAAGCTTTCTTT | CASSGFVDISTEAFF
- | TRBJ2-7 | TRBV15 | few | TGTGCCACCAGCAGACAGGGAGGGGGGTCCTACGAGCAGTACTTC | CATSRQGGGSYEQYF
TRBD1 | TRBJ1-4 | TRBV30 | - | TGTGCCTACCGGGACAGGGGGAGTGAAAAACTGTTTTTT | CAYRDRGSEKLFF
- | TRBJ1-2 | TRBV7-8 | - | TGTGCCAGCAGCTACTCGAGGGGGATAGGGGACTATGGCTACACCTTC | CASSYSRGIGDYGYTF
- | TRBJ2-3 | TRBV18 | - | TGTGCCAGCACCGTCACCACTCTCACAGATACGCAGTATTTT | CASTVTTLTDTQYF
- | TRBJ1-3 | TRBV10-2 | - | TGCGCCAGCAGACCTACTTCTCCTCTGGGGAGGGCAACCCCTGGAAACACCATATATTTT | CASRPTSPLGRATPGNTIYF
- | TRBJ1-1 | TRBV18 | - | TGTGCCAGCTCACCATCGGTTGGGAACGCGGGCCCGGACACTGAAGCTTTCTTT | CASSPSVGNAGPDTEAFF
- | TRBJ2-3 | TRBV9 | medium-sized | TGTGCCAGCAGCCTCAAATGGGCAGGGAGCACAGATACGCAGTATTTT | CASSLKWAGSTDTQYF
TRBD2 | TRBJ2-3 | TRBV14 | - | TGTGCCAGCAGCCCCCTCCTAGCGGGAGGGCCCTACACAGATACGCAGTATTTT | CASSPLLAGGPYTDTQYF
TRBD2 | TRBJ2-7 | TRBV6-5 | - | TGTGCCAGCAGTTATAAGGGACTAGCGGATTACGAGCAGTACTTC | CASSYKGLADYEQYF
- | TRBJ2-7 | TRBV19 | - | TGTGCCAGTAGTGCACAGGTATCCTCCCACGAGCAGTACTTC | CASSAQVSSHEQYF
- | TRBJ2-6 | TRBV19 | - | TGTGCCAGTAGGTCGGGGAACTCTGGGGCCAACGTCCTGACTTTC | CASRSGNSGANVLTF
- | TRBJ1-2 | TRBV6-6 | - | TGTGCCAGCAGTTACTCACAGGGAGCGACTAACTATGGCTACACCTTC | CASSYSQGATNYGYTF
TRBD1 | TRBJ2-3 | TRBV5-1 | - | TGCGCCAGCACGGACCCGACAGGGGGCCTGACAGATACGCAGTATTTT | CASTDPTGGLTDTQYF
TRBD1 | TRBJ1-2 | TRBV2 | - | TGTGCCAGCAGGGGGACAGGGATCTATGGCTACACCTTC | CASRGTGIYGYTF
- | TRBJ1-2 | TRBV5-1 | - | TGCGCCAGCAGCTTGGTGGTAGGGGAAAAACACTATGGCTACACCTTC | CASSLVVGEKHYGYTF
- | TRBJ2-1 | TRBV29-1 | - | TGCAGCGTAGAGGACAGACGAAAACACAATGAGCAGTTCTTC | CSVEDRRKHNEQFF
- | TRBJ2-3 | TRBV4-3 | - | TGCGCCAGCAGCCAAGATTTAACAGATACGCAGTATTTT | CASSQDLTDTQYF
- | TRBJ1-1 | TRBV14 | - | TGTGCCAGCAGCCTTGGCGGGATTCTACTCGAAGCTTTCTTT | CASSLGGILLEAFF
- | TRBJ2-2 | TRBV10-3 | - | TGTGCCATCCGGGCAGGGGAGGACACCGGGGAGCTGTTTTTT | CAIRAGEDTGELFF
- | TRBJ1-3 | TRBV30 | - | TGTGCCTGGGGGGCAGGCTCTGGAAACACCATATATTTT | CAWGAGSGNTIYF
- | TRBJ2-2 | TRBV2 | - | TGTGCCAGCAGTGAAAATCCTCGAGGGGAGCTGTTTTTT | CASSENPRGELFF
TRBD1 | TRBJ2-5 | TRBV7-2 | - | TGTGCCAGCAGCCTAATCAGGGGACAGGGAGGAGAGACCCAGTACTTC | CASSLIRGQGGETQYF
- | TRBJ2-2 | TRBV18 | - | TGTGCCAGCTCACCCCTAATGCGGATGGTGGACGGGGAGCTGTTTTTT | CASSPLMRMVDGELFF
TRBD1 | TRBJ2-7 | TRBV29-1 | - | TGCAGCGTAGGGGACAGCCTCTACGAGCAGTACTTC | CSVGDSLYEQYF
TRBD2 | TRBJ2-1 | TRBV4-3 | - | TGCGCCAGCAGCCAAGTCCTACTAGCGGGCCCAGACAATGAGCAGTTCTTC | CASSQVLLAGPDNEQFF
- | TRBJ2-3 | TRBV29-1 | - | TGCAGCGTTGTGGAACTGGATGGCCACGCAGATACGCAGTATTTT | CSVVELDGHADTQYF
- | TRBJ1-1 | TRBV19 | - | TGTGCCAGTAGTATTGAGGAGGACACTGAAGCTTTCTTT | CASSIEEDTEAFF
TRBD1 | TRBJ1-1 | TRBV9 | - | TGTGCCAGCAGCGGGACAGGGTCCACTGAAGCTTTCTTT | CASSGTGSTEAFF
TRBD1 | TRBJ1-2 | TRBV5-5 | once | TGTGCCAGCAGCCCTCAGGGGGGCTATGGCTACACCTTC | CASSPQGGYGYTF
TRBD2 | TRBJ2-3 | TRBV30 | - | TGTGCCTGGAGTGTAACGGGGGGGGCAGATACGCAGTATTTT | CAWSVTGGADTQYF
- | TRBJ1-2 | TRBV20-1 | - | TGCAGTGCCAGTCTCTATGGCTACACCTTC | CSASLYGYTF
TRBD1 | TRBJ2-3 | TRBV30 | - | TGTGCCTGGAGTCGGGACAGGGAAAGCACAGATACGCAGTATTTT | CAWSRDRESTDTQYF
TRBD2 | TRBJ2-1 | TRBV19 | - | TGTGCCAGTAGTATGAAAGCGGGACGGTCCTATGAGCAGTTCTTC | CASSMKAGRSYEQFF
- | TRBJ2-3 | TRBV9 | - | TGTGCCAGCAGCGTAGATCCTAGCGCTTTCCCATTGTATTTT | CASSVDPSAFPLYF
- | TRBJ2-7 | TRBV7-6 | - | TGTGCCAGCAGCCCCAAAGCGGGCGATTCCTACGAGCAGTACTTC | CASSPKAGDSYEQYF
- | TRBJ1-5 | TRBV7-2 | - | TGTGCCAGCAGCTTAGTCAGGGAAATAAATCAGCCCCAGCATTTT | CASSLVREINQPQHF
- | TRBJ2-7 | TRBV5-1 | - | TGCGCCAGCAGCTTGGGATTTCGGTCGGGGGACGAGCAGTACTTC | CASSLGFRSGDEQYF
- | TRBJ2-6 | TRBV9 | once | TGTGCCAGCAGCGTATCAGGTGCTGGGGCCAACGTCCTGACTTTC | CASSVSGAGANVLTF
- | TRBJ2-2 | TRBV2 | - | TGTGCCAGCAAAGTCGTAGCATCCGGGGAGCTGTTTTTT | CASKVVASGELFF
- | TRBJ2-1 | TRBV7-5 | - | TGTGTCAGAAGCGGGCGGGACAGGGGTAATGAGCAGTTCTTC | CVRSGRDRGNEQFF
TRBD1 | TRBJ1-1 | TRBV5-6 | - | TGTGCCAGCAGCCTGGGACAGGGAGCTACTGAAGCTTTCTTT | CASSLGQGATEAFF
- | TRBJ1-5 | TRBV18 | - | TGTGCCAGCTCAGAAGGGGCTGGACAGCCCCAGCATTTT | CASSEGAGQPQHF
- | TRBJ2-5 | TRBV29-1 | few | TGCAGCGTTGAGAGGGCTGGTGAGACCCAGTACTTC | CSVERAGETQYF
- | TRBJ1-4 | TRBV7-1 | - | TGTGCCAGCAGCACGGGGGCGACGGGTGAAAAACTGTTTTTT | CASSTGATGEKLFF
- | TRBJ2-5 | TRBV28 | - | TGTGCCAGCAGTTTAAGCACAGGAGGGTACGAGGAAGAGACCCAGTACTTC | CASSLSTGGYEEETQYF
- | TRBJ1-4 | TRBV6-5 | - | TGTGCCTCTGGATGGGGACCCAATGGGGAAAAACTGTTTTTT | CASGWGPNGEKLFF
- | TRBJ1-2 | TRBV10-3 | - | TGTGCCATCAGTTGGGACATGAGGCTCTACACCTTC | CAISWDMRLYTF